The rows below give T cell receptor beta chains drawn from one sample of a study of Ad26.COV2.S vaccination and SARS-CoV-2 variants. Some clones are missing from TCRdb's copy, which holds only in-frame ones; the method was immunoSEQ multiplex PCR. The sample includes roughly 380,000 clones, over 75% of them seen just once. Sequenced material: peripheral blood, taken in a trial of Ad26.COV2.S vaccine versus placebo. The origin of the receptors is a person between 18 and 59 years old who received the Ad26.COV2.S COVID-19 vaccine or a placebo. The CDR3 runs from the conserved cysteine through the conserved F or W. D genes are given only for firm matches. Rows give clone size only sometimes, using once, few, many, or a class for an expanded clone.

clone_size: once
d_call: TRBD1
v_call: TRBV6-5
cdr3_length: 15
j_call: TRBJ1-5
cdr3_nt: TGTGCCAGCAGTTACTATCGGACAGGGAGCAAGCCCCAGCATTTT
cdr3_aa: CASSYYRTGSKPQHF

clone_size: NA
d_call: NA
v_call: TRBV28
cdr3_length: 16
j_call: TRBJ2-2
cdr3_nt: TGTGCCAGCAGTCCCCCCCAGGGCTCGGGCACCGGGGAGCTGTTTTTT
cdr3_aa: CASSPPQGSGTGELFF

clone_size: NA
d_call: TRBD2
v_call: TRBV4-3
cdr3_length: 16
j_call: TRBJ2-1
cdr3_nt: TGCGCCAGCAGCCAAGCACTAGCGGCTTCCTACAATGAGCAGTTCTTC
cdr3_aa: CASSQALAASYNEQFF

clone_size: NA
d_call: TRBD1
v_call: TRBV5-1
cdr3_length: 18
j_call: TRBJ2-7
cdr3_nt: TGCGCCAGCAGCTTGTATTGGTCAGGGACAGGGACTTCTGAGGAGCAGTACTTC
cdr3_aa: CASSLYWSGTGTSEEQYF

clone_size: NA
d_call: NA
v_call: TRBV4-3
cdr3_length: 16
j_call: TRBJ2-6
cdr3_nt: TGCGCCAGCAGCCAAGAAGGGCACTCTGGGGCCAACGTCCTGACTTTC
cdr3_aa: CASSQEGHSGANVLTF

clone_size: NA
d_call: TRBD1
v_call: TRBV4-1
cdr3_length: 17
j_call: TRBJ1-5
cdr3_nt: TGCGCCAGCAGCCAAGAGGCCCGACAGGGAAACAATCAGCCCCAGCATTTT
cdr3_aa: CASSQEARQGNNQPQHF

clone_size: NA
d_call: NA
v_call: TRBV7-6
cdr3_length: 20
j_call: TRBJ2-2
cdr3_nt: TGTGCCAGCAGCTTAGTTTACAGCCCTCGGGGGCGCAAAGTGACCGGGGAGCTGTTTTTT
cdr3_aa: CASSLVYSPRGRKVTGELFF

clone_size: NA
d_call: NA
v_call: TRBV6-4
cdr3_length: 13
j_call: TRBJ1-2
cdr3_nt: TGTGCCAGCAGTGAAGGCAGGGCTTTTGGCTACACCTTC
cdr3_aa: CASSEGRAFGYTF

clone_size: NA
d_call: NA
v_call: TRBV27
cdr3_length: 14
j_call: TRBJ1-6
cdr3_nt: TGTGCCAGCAGTTCCCCGGGTCAGGGTTCACCCCTCCACTTT
cdr3_aa: CASSSPGQGSPLHF

clone_size: NA
d_call: TRBD1
v_call: TRBV6-6
cdr3_length: 18
j_call: TRBJ2-6
cdr3_nt: TGTGCCAGCAGTCCCCGGACAGGGGCCCCCTCTGGGGCCAACGTCCTGACTTTC
cdr3_aa: CASSPRTGAPSGANVLTF

clone_size: many
d_call: NA
v_call: TRBV19
cdr3_length: 13
j_call: TRBJ1-5
cdr3_nt: TGTGCCAGTAAAGTAAGCGGGTATCAGCCCCAGCATTTT
cdr3_aa: CASKVSGYQPQHF

clone_size: NA
d_call: TRBD1
v_call: TRBV18
cdr3_length: 16
j_call: TRBJ2-7
cdr3_nt: TGTGCCAGCTCAATCCGGGACAGGGAGTTGGGATACGAGCAGTACTTC
cdr3_aa: CASSIRDRELGYEQYF

clone_size: NA
d_call: NA
v_call: TRBV7-2
cdr3_length: 15
j_call: TRBJ2-2
cdr3_nt: TGTGCCAGCAGCTTAATGCCCGCAGTCGCCGGGGAGCTGTTTTTT
cdr3_aa: CASSLMPAVAGELFF

clone_size: NA
d_call: NA
v_call: TRBV28
cdr3_length: 14
j_call: TRBJ1-5
cdr3_nt: TGTGCCAGCAGTCTTAGACATGGCAATCAGCCCCAGCATTTT
cdr3_aa: CASSLRHGNQPQHF

clone_size: NA
d_call: NA
v_call: TRBV5-1
cdr3_length: 16
j_call: TRBJ2-6
cdr3_nt: TGCGCCAGCAGCTTGTCTCTGGTCGCTGGGGCCAACGTCCTGACTTTC
cdr3_aa: CASSLSLVAGANVLTF

clone_size: NA
d_call: NA
v_call: TRBV29-1
cdr3_length: 13
j_call: TRBJ1-2
cdr3_nt: TGCAGCGTTTCGGGTTCGGGCGACTATGGCTACACCTTC
cdr3_aa: CSVSGSGDYGYTF